This TCR beta chain was profiled in a study of cytomegalovirus exposure and HLA in healthy donors. General study points: Relative to equally common others, HLA-associated TCR beta chains showed greater clonal expansion in a later analysis. Among the CMV-associated chains, a few were confirmed in vitro as specific for CMV antigens.

A remark on this clone: What it binds is unknown.

PCR primers comprised 60 Vbeta and 13 Jbeta primers. Measured with immunoSEQ multiplex PCR; TCRdb has only the in-frame clones, and not every one. The sample lists approximately 110,000 clones; about 73% were seen once. This CDR3 region has 11 residues. The ends were cut back, 10 bases at V and 0 bases at J, with 5 bases in the middle. Germline V gene sequence: CDR1 MNHNY, CDR2 SVGAGI (reference sequence). The rearrangement joins TRBV6-6 to TRBJ2-3; unclear D gene. This clonotype originated in a woman aged 45-59 years in good health and CMV-seropositive. Sequenced material: PBMCs. CDR3 nucleotides: TGTGCCACGGAGAGCACAGATACGCAGTATTTT. Its protein product is CATESTDTQYF.